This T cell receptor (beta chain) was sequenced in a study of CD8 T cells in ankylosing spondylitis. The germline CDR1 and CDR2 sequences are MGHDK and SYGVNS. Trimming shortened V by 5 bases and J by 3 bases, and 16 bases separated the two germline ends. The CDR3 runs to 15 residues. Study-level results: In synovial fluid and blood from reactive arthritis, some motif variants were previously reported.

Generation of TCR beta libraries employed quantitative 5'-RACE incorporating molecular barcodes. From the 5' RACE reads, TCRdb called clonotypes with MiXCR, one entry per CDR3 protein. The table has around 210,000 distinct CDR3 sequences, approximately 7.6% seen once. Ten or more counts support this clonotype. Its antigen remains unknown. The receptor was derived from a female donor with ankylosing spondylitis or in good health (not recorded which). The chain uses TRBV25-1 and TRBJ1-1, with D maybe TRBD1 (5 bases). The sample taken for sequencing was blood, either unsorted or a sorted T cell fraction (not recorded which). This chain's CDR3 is CASSRGPGGDTEAFF. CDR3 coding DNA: TGTGCCAGCAGTAGGGGTCCGGGGGGAGACACTGAAGCTTTCTTT. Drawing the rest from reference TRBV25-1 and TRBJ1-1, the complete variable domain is EADIYQTPRYLVIGTGKKITLECSQTMGHDKMYWYQQDPGMELHLIHYSYGVNSTEKGDLSSESTVSRIRTEHFPLTLESARPSHTSQYLCASSRGPGGDTEAFFGQGTRLTVV.